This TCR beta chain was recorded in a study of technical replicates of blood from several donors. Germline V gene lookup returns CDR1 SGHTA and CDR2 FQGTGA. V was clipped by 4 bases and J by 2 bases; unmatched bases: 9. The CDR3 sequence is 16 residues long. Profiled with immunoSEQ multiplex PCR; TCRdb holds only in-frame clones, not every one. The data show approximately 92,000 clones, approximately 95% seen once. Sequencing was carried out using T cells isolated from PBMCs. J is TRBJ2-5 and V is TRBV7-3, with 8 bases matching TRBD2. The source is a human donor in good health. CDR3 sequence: CASSSTGTRGQETQYF. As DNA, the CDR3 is TGTGCCAGCAGCTCTACCGGGACTAGAGGACAAGAGACCCAGTACTTC.